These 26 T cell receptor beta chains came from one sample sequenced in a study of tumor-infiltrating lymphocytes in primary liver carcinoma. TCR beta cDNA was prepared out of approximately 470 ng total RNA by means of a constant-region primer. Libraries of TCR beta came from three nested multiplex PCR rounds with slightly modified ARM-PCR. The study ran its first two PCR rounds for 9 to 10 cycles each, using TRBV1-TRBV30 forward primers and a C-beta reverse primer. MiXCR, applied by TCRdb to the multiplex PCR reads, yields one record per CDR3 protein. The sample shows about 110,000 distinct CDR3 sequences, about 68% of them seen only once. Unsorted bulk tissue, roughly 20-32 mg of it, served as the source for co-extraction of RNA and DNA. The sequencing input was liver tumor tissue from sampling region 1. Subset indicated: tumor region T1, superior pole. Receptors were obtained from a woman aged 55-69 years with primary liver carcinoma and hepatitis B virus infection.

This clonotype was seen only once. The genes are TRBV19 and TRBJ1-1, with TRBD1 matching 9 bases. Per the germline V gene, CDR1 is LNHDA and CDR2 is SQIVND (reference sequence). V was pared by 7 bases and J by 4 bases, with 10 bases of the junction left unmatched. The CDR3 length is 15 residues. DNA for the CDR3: TGTGCCAGTATTTTTACCGGGACAGGGATCACTGAAGCTTTCTTT. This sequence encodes CASIFTGTGITEAFF.

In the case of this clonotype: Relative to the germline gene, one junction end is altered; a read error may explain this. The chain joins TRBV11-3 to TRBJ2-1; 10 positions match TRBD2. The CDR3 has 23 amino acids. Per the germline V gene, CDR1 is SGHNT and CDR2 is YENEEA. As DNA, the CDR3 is TGTGCCAGCAGCTTAGTCCCCAACCTTGCGGCTAGCGGGAGTTTGATCTCCTACAATGAGCAGTTATTC. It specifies CASSLVPNLAASGSLISYNEQLF.

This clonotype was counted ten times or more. The CDR3 DNA reads as TGCGCCAGCAGCCGGACAGGTGGCAATGAGCAGTTCTTC. Amino acids: CASSRTGGNEQFF. This chain uses TRBV4-1 with TRBJ2-1; TRBD1 agrees at 7 bases. Unmatched junction bases numbered 3, after V lost 4 bases and J lost 6 bases. Germline V gives CDR1 MGHRA, CDR2 YSYEKL. The CDR3 is 13 residues long.

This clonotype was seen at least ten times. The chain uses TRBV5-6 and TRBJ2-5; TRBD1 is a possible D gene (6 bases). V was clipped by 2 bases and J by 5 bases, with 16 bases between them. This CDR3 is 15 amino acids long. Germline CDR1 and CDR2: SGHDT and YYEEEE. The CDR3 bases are TGTGCCAGCAGCTTCCTGATCAGGGGCGCGGAGACCCAGTACTTC. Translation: CASSFLIRGAETQYF.

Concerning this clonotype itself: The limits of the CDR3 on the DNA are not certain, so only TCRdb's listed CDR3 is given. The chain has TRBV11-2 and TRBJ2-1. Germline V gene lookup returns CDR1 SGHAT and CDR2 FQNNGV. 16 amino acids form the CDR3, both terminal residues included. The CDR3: CASSFGPGSSYNKLFF.

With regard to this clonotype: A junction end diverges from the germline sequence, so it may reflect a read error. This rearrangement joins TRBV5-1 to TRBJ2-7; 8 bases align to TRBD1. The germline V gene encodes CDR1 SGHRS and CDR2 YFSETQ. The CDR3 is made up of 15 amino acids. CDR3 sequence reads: CASSFNGQGPYEQHF. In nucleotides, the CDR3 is TGCGCCAGCAGCTTTAATGGACAGGGCCCCTACGAGCAGCACTTC.

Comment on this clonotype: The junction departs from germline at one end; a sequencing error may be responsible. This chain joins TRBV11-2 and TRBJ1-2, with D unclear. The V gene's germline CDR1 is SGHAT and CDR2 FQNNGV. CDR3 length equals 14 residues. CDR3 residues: CASSSSGGEYGYTF. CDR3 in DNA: TGTGCCAGCAGCTCCTCCGGTGGTGAGTATGGTTACACCTTC.

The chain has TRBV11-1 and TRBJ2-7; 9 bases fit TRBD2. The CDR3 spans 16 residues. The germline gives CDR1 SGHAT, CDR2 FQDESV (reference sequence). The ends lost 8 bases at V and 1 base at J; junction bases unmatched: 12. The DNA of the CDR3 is TGTGCCAGCGGCACAACGGGAGCGGGAGGATCCTACGAGCAGTACTTC. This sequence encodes CASGTTGAGGSYEQYF.

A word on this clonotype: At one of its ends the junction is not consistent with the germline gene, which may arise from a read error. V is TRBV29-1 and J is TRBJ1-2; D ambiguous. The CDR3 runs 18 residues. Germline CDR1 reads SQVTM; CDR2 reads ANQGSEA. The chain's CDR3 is CSVGGQFPSVDMDYGYIF. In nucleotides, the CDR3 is TGCAGCGTCGGAGGCCAGTTCCCGTCTGTTGATATGGACTACGGCTACATCTTC.

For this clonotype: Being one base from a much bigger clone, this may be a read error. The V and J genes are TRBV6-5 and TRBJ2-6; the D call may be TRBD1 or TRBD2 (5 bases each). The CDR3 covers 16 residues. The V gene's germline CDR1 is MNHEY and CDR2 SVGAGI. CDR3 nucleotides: TGTGCCAGCAGTTTATCCGAGGGGTCTGGGGCCAACTTCCTGACTTTC. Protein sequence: CASSLSEGSGANFLTF.

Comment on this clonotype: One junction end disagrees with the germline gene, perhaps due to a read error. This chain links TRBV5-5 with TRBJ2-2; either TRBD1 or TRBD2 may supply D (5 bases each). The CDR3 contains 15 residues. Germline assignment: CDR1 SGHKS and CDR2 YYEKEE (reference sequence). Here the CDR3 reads CAGSLFVQGTGDLFF. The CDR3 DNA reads TGTGCCGGCAGTTTGTTTGTGCAGGGTACCGGGGATCTGTTTTTT.

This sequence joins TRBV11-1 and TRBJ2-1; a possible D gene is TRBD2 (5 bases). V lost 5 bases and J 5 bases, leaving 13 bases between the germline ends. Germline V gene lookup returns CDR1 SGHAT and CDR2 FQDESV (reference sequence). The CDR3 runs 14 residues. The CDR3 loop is CASSHYYGNNEQFF. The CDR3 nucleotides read TGTGCCAGCAGCCACTACTACGGGAACAATGAGCAGTTCTTC.

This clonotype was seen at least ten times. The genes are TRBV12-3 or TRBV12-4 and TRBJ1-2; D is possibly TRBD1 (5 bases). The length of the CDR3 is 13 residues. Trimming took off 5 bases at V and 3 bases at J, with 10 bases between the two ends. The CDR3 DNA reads TGTGCCAGCAGTCCCCGGGGGGACTATGGCTACACCTTC. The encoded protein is CASSPRGDYGYTF.

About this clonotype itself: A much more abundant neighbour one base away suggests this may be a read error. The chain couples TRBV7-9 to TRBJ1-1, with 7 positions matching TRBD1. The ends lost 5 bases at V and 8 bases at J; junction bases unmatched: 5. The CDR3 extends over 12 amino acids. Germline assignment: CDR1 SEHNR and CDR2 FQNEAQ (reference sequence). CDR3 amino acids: CASSPGTAEAFF. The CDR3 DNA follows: TGTGCCAGCAGCCCCGGGACAGCGGAAGCTTTCTTT.

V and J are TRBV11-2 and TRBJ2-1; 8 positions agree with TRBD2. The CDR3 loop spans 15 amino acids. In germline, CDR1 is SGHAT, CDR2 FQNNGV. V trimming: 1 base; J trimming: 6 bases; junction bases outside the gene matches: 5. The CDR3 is CASSLVPSGCNEQFF. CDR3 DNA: TGTGCCAGCAGCTTAGTGCCTAGCGGGTGCAATGAGCAGTTCTTC.

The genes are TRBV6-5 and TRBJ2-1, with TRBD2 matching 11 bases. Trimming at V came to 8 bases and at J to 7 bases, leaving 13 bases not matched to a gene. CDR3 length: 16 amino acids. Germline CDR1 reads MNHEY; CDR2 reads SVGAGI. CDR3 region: CASWETSGTRGNEQFF. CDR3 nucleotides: TGTGCCAGCTGGGAGACTAGCGGGACCCGTGGGAATGAGCAGTTCTTC.

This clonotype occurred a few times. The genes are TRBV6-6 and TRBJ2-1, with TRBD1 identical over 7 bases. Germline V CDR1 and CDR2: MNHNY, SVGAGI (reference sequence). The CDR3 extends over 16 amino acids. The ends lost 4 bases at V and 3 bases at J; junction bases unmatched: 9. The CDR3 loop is CASSFGTVADYNEQFF. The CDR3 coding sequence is TGTGCCAGCAGTTTCGGGACAGTTGCCGACTACAATGAGCAGTTCTTC.

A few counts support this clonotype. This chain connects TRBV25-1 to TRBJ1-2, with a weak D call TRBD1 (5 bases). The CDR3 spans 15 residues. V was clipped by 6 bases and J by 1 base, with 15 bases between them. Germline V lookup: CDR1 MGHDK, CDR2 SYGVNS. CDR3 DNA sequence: TGTGCCAGCAGGGGGGGTGCAGTAAATAACTATGGCTACACCTTC. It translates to CASRGGAVNNYGYTF.

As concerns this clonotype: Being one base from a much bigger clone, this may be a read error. In DNA, the CDR3 is TGTGCCGGCAGTTTATATGATAACACTGAAGCTTTCTTT. This gives the protein CAGSLYDNTEAFF. The rearrangement uses TRBV12-3 or TRBV12-4 and TRBJ1-1; D not certain. CDR3 length equals 13 residues.

CDR3 amino acids: CASSPPITDTQYF. CDR3 bases: TGTGCCAGCAGCCCTCCTATCACAGATACGCAGTATTTT. The chain links TRBV7-9 to TRBJ2-3, with unresolved D. CDR3 length: 13 amino acids. With 5 bases removed from V and 2 bases from J, the gap between germline ends came to 8 bases. Germline V gene lookup returns CDR1 SEHNR and CDR2 FQNEAQ (reference sequence). The entire variable domain, with the rest obtained from reference TRBV7-9 and TRBJ2-3, is as follows: DTGVSQNPRHKITKRGQNVTFRCDPISEHNRLYWYRQTLGQGPEFLTYFQNEAQLEKSRLLSDRFSAERPKGSFSTLEIQRTEQGDSAMYLCASSPPITDTQYFGPGTRLTVL.

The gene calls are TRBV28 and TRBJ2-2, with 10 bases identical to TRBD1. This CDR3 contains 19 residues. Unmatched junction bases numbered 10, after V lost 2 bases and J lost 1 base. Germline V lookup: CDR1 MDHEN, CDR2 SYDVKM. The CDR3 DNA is TGTGCCAGCAGTTTACGTCAGCGGGACAGGGGTGGGAACACCGGGGAGCTGTTTTTT. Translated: CASSLRQRDRGGNTGELFF.

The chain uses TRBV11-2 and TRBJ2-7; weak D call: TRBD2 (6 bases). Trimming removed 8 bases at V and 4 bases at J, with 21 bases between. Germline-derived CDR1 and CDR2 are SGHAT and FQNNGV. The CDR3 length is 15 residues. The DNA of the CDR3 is TGTGCCAGCGGGTTAGTCACCGGGGACTGGTACGAGCAGTACTTC. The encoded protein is CASGLVTGDWYEQYF.

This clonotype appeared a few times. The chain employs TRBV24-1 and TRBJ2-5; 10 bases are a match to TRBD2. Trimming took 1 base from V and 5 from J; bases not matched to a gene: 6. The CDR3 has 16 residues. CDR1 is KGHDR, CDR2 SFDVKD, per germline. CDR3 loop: CATSDFQREGRETQYF. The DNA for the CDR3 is TGTGCCACCAGTGATTTCCAGCGGGAGGGCCGGGAGACCCAGTACTTC.

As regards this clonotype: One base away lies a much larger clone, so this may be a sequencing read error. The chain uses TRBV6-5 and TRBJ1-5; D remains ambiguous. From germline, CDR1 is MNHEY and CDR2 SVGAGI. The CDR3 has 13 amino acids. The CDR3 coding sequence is TGTGCCAACAGTTACGGATTCAACCGGCCCCAGCATTTT. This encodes CANSYGFNRPQHF.

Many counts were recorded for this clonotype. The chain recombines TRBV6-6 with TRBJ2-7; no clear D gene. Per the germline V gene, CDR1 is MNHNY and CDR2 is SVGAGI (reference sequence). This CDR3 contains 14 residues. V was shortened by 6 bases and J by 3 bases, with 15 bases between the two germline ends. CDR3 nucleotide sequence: TGTGCCAGCAGATCCCCTAGGCAATTCTACGAGCAGTACTTC. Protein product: CASRSPRQFYEQYF.

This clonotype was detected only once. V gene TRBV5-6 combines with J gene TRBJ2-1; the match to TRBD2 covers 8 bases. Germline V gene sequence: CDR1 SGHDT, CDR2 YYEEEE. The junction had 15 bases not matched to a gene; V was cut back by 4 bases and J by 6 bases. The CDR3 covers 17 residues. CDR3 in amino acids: CASSLRGGASVLNEQFF. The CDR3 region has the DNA TGTGCCAGCAGCCTCCGGGGGGGGGCGTCTGTTCTCAATGAGCAGTTCTTC.